These 17 T cell receptor beta chains were all obtained from the same sample, sequenced in a study of cytomegalovirus exposure and HLA in healthy donors (dated by TCRdb to 2016 to 2017). Library preparation employed the immunoSEQ multiplex PCR assay. A mixture of 60 forward primers for TCR Vbeta segments and 13 reverse primers for TCR Jbeta segments was used in the multiplex PCR. TCRdb's version of the immuneACCESS table is confined to in-frame rearrangements and falls short of the full clone set. An unresolved V gene accounts for under half of the shortfall where checked; the remainder is of unknown origin. This sample is represented by fewer than 180,000 clones; 79% of them were singletons. The top ten constitute approximately 6% of the sample. Sequenced input: PBMCs. These receptors all stem from a man aged 50 or older in good health and CMV-seropositive.

J is TRBJ2-5 and V is TRBV4-1; the match to TRBD2 covers 8 bases. The CDR3 is 15 amino acids. The germline gives CDR1 MGHRA, CDR2 YSYEKL. V shed 3 bases and J 1 base; nucleotides not matched to a gene: 4. CDR3 DNA: TGCGCCAGCAGCCACCTAAGCGGGGGCCAAGAGACCCAGTACTTC. Protein sequence: CASSHLSGGQETQYF.

The chain uses TRBV28 and TRBJ2-5, with 9 bases identical to TRBD2. V dropped 6 bases and J dropped 9; count of bases not matched to a gene: 5. There are 12 residues in the CDR3. Germline CDR1 MDHEN, CDR2 SYDVKM. The CDR3 nucleotides are TGTGCCAGCAGGGAGGTAGCGGGGGCCCAGTACTTC. Encoded protein: CASREVAGAQYF.

This sequence joins TRBV28 and TRBJ2-2; the D gene is possibly TRBD1 (5 bases). CDR1 is MDHEN and CDR2 is SYDVKM in the germline V gene. The CDR3 spans 16 residues. V dropped 3 bases and J dropped 7 bases, with 18 bases sitting between them. The CDR3 reads CASSFGQGLGGGELFF. DNA for the CDR3: TGTGCCAGCAGTTTCGGGCAGGGCCTCGGTGGCGGGGAGCTGTTTTTT.

The rearrangement joins TRBV29-1 to TRBJ2-7; 8 bases align to TRBD2. With V trimmed by 3 bases and J by 2 bases, 9 bases remained unmatched. This CDR3 has 15 residues. The germline V gene has CDR1 SQVTM and CDR2 ANQGSEA. The chain's CDR3 is CSVDIAGRAPYEQYF. Written as DNA, the CDR3 is TGCAGCGTTGACATCGCCGGGAGGGCCCCCTACGAGCAGTACTTC.

V and J are TRBV10-1 and TRBJ2-7; possible D gene TRBD2, 5 bases. There are 14 residues in the CDR3. The germline V gene encodes CDR1 WNHNN and CDR2 SYGVQD (reference sequence). V lost 5 bases, J lost 1 base, and 12 bases lay in between. The CDR3 region has the DNA TGCGCCAGCAGTAGTACTGGGAGTTCCTACGAGCAGTACTTC. Amino acid sequence: CASSSTGSSYEQYF.

The chain carries TRBV4-1 and TRBJ2-7; TRBD1 is a possible D gene (6 bases). V lost 4 bases, J lost 1 base, and 17 bases lay in between. The CDR3 has 16 amino acids. The germline CDR1 and CDR2 sequences are MGHRA and YSYEKL. The CDR3 nucleotides are TGCGCCAGCAGCCTGAAGGACAGCGAAGATTCCTACGAGCAGTACTTC. Translated: CASSLKDSEDSYEQYF.

The chain carries TRBV10-1 and TRBJ2-3, with 7 bases matching TRBD2. CDR1 WNHNN and CDR2 SYGVQD come from the germline V gene (reference sequence). CDR3 length: 15 residues. Trimming at V came to 0 bases and at J to 3 bases, leaving 3 bases not matched to a gene. Here the CDR3 reads CASSESGEGTDTQYF. DNA for the CDR3: TGCGCCAGCAGTGAGTCGGGGGAGGGGACAGATACGCAGTATTTT.

The chain couples TRBV28 to TRBJ1-1, with 8 bases identical to TRBD1. J gave up 5 bases and V 6 bases, and 11 bases lay outside the gene matches. There are 15 residues in the CDR3. Germline V lookup: CDR1 MDHEN, CDR2 SYDVKM. The CDR3 sequence is CASSLGQGIVTEAFF. CDR3 DNA: TGTGCCAGCAGCCTAGGACAGGGTATCGTTACTGAAGCTTTCTTT.

This clone was detected once. This sequence joins TRBV6-5 and TRBJ2-1, with 12 bases aligning to TRBD2. V dropped 6 bases and J dropped 4; count of bases not matched to a gene: 4. The length of the CDR3 is 15 residues. In germline, CDR1 is MNHEY, CDR2 SVGAGI. The CDR3, as DNA: TGTGCCAGCAGACCCGGGACTAGCGGGTACAATGAGCAGTTCTTC. Translating gives CASRPGTSGYNEQFF.

This chain connects TRBV7-2 to TRBJ1-2, with 10 bases that match TRBD1. Losses at the gene ends were 5 bases for V and 10 bases for J; bases not matched to a gene: 7. Germline CDR1 reads SGHTA; CDR2 reads FQGNSA. This CDR3 spans 13 amino acids. This CDR3 reads CASSRGQGGDYTF. For the CDR3, the DNA is TGTGCCAGCAGCCGAGGACAGGGGGGTGACTACACCTTC.

This chain connects TRBV5-4 to TRBJ2-5, with 10 bases matching TRBD2. V was clipped by 4 bases and J by 2 bases; unmatched bases: 8. Germline values: CDR1 SGHNT, CDR2 YYREEE (reference sequence). This CDR3 is built from 16 residues. CDR3 protein: CASSPTSGAGQETQYF. The DNA for the CDR3 is TGTGCCAGCAGCCCAACTAGCGGGGCAGGGCAAGAGACCCAGTACTTC.

The chain joins TRBV28 to TRBJ1-1; tentatively, D is TRBD1 (6 bases). Trimming stripped 6 bases from V and 1 base from J, with 15 bases between. There are 15 residues in the CDR3. Germline-derived CDR1 and CDR2 are MDHEN and SYDVKM. The DNA for the CDR3 is TGTGCCAGCAGGGTGACCTTCAGGGGGAACACTGAAGCTTTCTTT. It translates to CASRVTFRGNTEAFF.

J is TRBJ2-3 and V is TRBV29-1; D might be TRBD2 (6 bases). The germline gives CDR1 SQVTM, CDR2 ANQGSEA. Trimming took 7 bases from V and 4 from J, leaving 9 bases between them. The CDR3 contains 11 residues. The CDR3 region is CSAGTSDTQYF. The CDR3 DNA is TGCAGCGCGGGGACTTCAGATACGCAGTATTTT.

A remark on this clone: The junction does not match germline at one end; this may be a read error. This rearrangement joins TRBV6-5 to TRBJ2-7; 10 positions agree with TRBD1. The CDR3 has 15 amino acids. From germline, CDR1 is MNHEY and CDR2 SVGAGI. The CDR3: CANSYGRDRGYEQYF. CDR3 DNA: TGTGCCAACAGTTACGGCAGGGACAGGGGATACGAGCAGTACTTC.

The chain links TRBV5-1 to TRBJ2-1, with D perhaps matching TRBD2 (5 bases). The germline V gene has CDR1 SGHRS and CDR2 YFSETQ. Trimming left V 4 bases short and J 4 bases short, with 12 bases between. This CDR3 region has 14 residues. The CDR3 bases are TGCGCCAGCAGCGGAAATAGCGTGTACAATGAGCAGTTCTTC. It yields the protein CASSGNSVYNEQFF. The full variable domain, its missing parts supplied by reference TRBV5-1 and TRBJ2-1, is KAGVTQTPRYLIKTRGQQVTLSCSPISGHRSVSWYQQTPGQGLQFLFEYFSETQRNKGNFPGRFSGRQFSNSRSEMNVSTLELGDSALYLCASSGNSVYNEQFFGPGTRLTVL.

This CDR3 reads CASSLGQVAPETQYF. In DNA, the CDR3 is TGCGCCAGCAGCTTGGGCCAGGTCGCCCCGGAGACCCAGTACTTC. V usage is TRBV5-1 and J usage is TRBJ2-5; no clear D gene. The V end lost 0 bases, the J end lost 5 bases, and 14 bases lay between the germline ends. CDR1 and CDR2 (germline): SGHRS, YFSETQ. This CDR3 spans 15 amino acids. Full variable domain (remainder filled in from reference TRBV5-1 and TRBJ2-5): KAGVTQTPRYLIKTRGQQVTLSCSPISGHRSVSWYQQTPGQGLQFLFEYFSETQRNKGNFPGRFSGRQFSNSRSEMNVSTLELGDSALYLCASSLGQVAPETQYFGPGTRLLVL.

The chain uses TRBV30 and TRBJ1-1, with 12 bases that match TRBD1. From germline, CDR1 is GTSNPN and CDR2 SVGIG (reference sequence). V trimming: 3 bases; J trimming: 5 bases; junction bases outside the gene matches: 4. The CDR3 sequence is 14 residues long. CDR3 amino acids: CAWSKGQGATEAFF. CDR3 nucleotides: TGTGCCTGGAGCAAGGGACAGGGGGCGACTGAAGCTTTCTTT.